This T cell receptor (beta chain) was identified during a study of chemoradiotherapy in HPV16-positive cancers. Study-level results: Candidate HPV-specific clones and E7-related TCR motifs grew in tumor during treatment.

Measured with immunoSEQ multiplex PCR; TCRdb has only the in-frame clones, and not every one. The sample has about 30,000 clones; approximately 90% are singletons. Points on this clone: Its antigen is unknown.

Source: blood, taken from a patient who underwent chemoradiotherapy. The clonotype comes from a human donor with HPV-associated anogenital cancer.

The CDR3 nucleotides are TGCAGCGTCTATACTAGCGGGAGGGCCGGAGAGCAGTTCTTC. This translates into CSVYTSGRAGEQFF. The J gene is TRBJ2-1, the V gene TRBV29-1; 13 bases agree with TRBD2. With 6 bases clipped from V and 10 bases from J, the junction kept 9 bases outside the gene matches. The CDR3 loop spans 14 amino acids. Germline CDR1 reads SQVTM; CDR2 reads ANQGSEA.